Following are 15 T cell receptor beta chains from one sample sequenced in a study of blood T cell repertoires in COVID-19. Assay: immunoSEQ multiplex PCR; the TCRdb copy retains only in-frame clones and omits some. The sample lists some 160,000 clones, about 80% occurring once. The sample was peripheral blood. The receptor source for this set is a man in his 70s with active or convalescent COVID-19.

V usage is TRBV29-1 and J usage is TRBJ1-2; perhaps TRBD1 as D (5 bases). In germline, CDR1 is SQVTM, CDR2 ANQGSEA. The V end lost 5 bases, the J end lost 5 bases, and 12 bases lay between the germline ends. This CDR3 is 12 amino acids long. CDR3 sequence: CSVQGARYGYTF. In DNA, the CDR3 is TGCAGCGTTCAAGGGGCGCGTTATGGCTACACCTTC.

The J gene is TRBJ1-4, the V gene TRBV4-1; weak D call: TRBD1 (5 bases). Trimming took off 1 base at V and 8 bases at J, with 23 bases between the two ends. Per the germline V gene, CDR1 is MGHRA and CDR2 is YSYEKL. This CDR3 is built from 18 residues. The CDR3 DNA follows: TGCGCCAGCAGCCAAGTCCGGATCGAGAGGGAGCGGGGGGAAAAACTGTTTTTT. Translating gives CASSQVRIERERGEKLFF.

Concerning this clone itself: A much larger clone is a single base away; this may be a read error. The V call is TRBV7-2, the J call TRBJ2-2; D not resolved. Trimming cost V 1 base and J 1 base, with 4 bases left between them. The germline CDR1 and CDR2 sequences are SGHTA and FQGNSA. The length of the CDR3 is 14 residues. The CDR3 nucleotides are TGTGCCAGCAGCTTAGAGAGGAACACCGGGGAGCTGTTTTTT. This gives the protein CASSLERNTGELFF.

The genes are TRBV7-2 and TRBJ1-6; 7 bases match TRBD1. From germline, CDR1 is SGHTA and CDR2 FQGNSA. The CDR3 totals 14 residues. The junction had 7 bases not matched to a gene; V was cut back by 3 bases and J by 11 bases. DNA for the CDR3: TGTGCCAGCAGCTTTGGGACAGAGAAACCACCCCTCCACTTT. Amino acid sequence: CASSFGTEKPPLHF.

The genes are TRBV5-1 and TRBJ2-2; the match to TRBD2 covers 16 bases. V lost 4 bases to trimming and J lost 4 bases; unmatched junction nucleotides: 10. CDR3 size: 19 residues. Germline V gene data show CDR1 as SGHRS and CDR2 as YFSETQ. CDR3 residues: CASSKGTSGRAIGTGELFF. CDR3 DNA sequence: TGCGCCAGCAGCAAAGGGACTAGCGGGAGGGCCATTGGCACCGGGGAGCTGTTTTTT.

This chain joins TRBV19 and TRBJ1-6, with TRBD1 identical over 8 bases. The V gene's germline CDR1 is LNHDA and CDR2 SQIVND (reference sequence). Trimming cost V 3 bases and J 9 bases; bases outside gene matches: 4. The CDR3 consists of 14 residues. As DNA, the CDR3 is TGTGCCAGTAGTATGGTGACAGGGGTTTCACCCCTCCACTTT. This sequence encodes CASSMVTGVSPLHF.

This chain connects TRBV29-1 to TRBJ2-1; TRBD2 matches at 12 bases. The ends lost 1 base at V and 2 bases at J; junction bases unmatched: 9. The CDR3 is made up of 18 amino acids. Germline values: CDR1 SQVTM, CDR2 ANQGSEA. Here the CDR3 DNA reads TGCAGCGTTGAAGGCAGAATTGGACTAGCGGGAACCTACAATGAGCAGTTCTTC. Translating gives CSVEGRIGLAGTYNEQFF.

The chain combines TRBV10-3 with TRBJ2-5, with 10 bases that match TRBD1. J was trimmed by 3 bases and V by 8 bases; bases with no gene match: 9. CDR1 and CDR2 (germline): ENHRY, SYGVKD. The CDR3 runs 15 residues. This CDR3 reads CAIGHTGTGEETQYF. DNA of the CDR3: TGTGCCATCGGGCACACCGGGACAGGGGAAGAGACCCAGTACTTC.

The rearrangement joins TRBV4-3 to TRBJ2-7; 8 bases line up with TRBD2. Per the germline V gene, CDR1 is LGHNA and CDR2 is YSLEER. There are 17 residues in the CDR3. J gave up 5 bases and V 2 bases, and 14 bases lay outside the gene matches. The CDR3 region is CASSQSPGGGALDEQYF. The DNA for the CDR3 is TGCGCCAGCAGCCAATCCCCCGGGGGGGGCGCTTTGGACGAGCAGTACTTC.

The CDR3 region is CASSPGGGETQYF. Written as DNA, the CDR3 is TGTGCCAGCAGCCCCGGGGGGGGAGAGACCCAGTACTTC. The rearrangement uses TRBV9 and TRBJ2-5; the match to TRBD2 covers 8 bases. J gave up 4 bases and V 4 bases, and 3 bases lay outside the gene matches. Germline CDR1 reads SGDLS; CDR2 reads YYNGEE. The CDR3 loop spans 13 amino acids. Variable domain in full (rest from reference TRBV9 and TRBJ2-5): DSGVTQTPKHLITATGQRVTLRCSPRSGDLSVYWYQQSLDQGLQFLIQYYNGEERAKGNILERFSAQQFPDLHSELNLSSLELGDSALYFCASSPGGGETQYFGPGTRLLVL.

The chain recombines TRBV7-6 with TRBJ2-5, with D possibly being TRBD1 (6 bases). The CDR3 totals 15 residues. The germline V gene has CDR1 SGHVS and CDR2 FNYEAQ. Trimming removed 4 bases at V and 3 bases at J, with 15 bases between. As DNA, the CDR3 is TGTGCCAGCAGCTCTGGACAGATCTCAAAAGAGACCCAGTACTTC. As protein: CASSSGQISKETQYF. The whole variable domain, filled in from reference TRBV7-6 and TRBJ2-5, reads GAGVSQSPRYKVTKRGQDVALRCDPISGHVSLYWYRQALGQGPEFLTYFNYEAQQDKSGLPNDRFSAERPEGSISTLTIQRTEQRDSAMYRCASSSGQISKETQYFGPGTRLLVL.

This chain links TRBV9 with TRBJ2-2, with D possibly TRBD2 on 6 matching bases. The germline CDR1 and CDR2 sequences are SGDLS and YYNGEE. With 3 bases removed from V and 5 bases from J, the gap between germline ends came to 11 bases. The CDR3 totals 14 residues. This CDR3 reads CASSGTRGTGELFF. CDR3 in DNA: TGTGCCAGCAGCGGGACCCGGGGGACCGGGGAGCTGTTTTTT.

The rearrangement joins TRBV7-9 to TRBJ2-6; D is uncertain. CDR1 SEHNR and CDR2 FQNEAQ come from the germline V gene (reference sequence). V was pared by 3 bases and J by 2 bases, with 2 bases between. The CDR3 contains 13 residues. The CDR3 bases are TGTGCCAGCAGCTTTACTGGGGCCAACGTCCTGACTTTC. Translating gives CASSFTGANVLTF.

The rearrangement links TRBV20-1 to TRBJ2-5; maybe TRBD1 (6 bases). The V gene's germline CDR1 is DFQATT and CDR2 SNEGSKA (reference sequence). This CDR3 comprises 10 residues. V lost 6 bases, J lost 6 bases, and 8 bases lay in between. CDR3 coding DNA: TGCAGTGCCACAGGGAAGACCCAGTACTTC. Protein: CSATGKTQYF.

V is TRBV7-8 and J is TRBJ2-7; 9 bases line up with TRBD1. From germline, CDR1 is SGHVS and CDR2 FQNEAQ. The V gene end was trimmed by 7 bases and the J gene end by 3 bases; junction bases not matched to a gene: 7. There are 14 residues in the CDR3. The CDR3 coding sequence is TGTGCCAGCAACCAACAGGGGGCTGGCTACGAGCAGTACTTC. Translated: CASNQQGAGYEQYF.